The 26 T cell receptor beta chains below come from one sample, sequenced in a study of read filtering for tumor transcriptome and immune sequencing. The library was built from around 0.4 ug RNA with molecular barcoded adaptors for alpha/delta and beta/gamma chains. TCRdb analysed the reads with MiXCR anew, one entry per CDR3 protein. This table holds around 50,000 distinct CDR3 sequences, around an eighth found once. The sample was a population of CD138-negative cells sorted from bone marrow. All receptors come from a donor aged 40 or over with multiple myeloma.

This clonotype was observed at least ten times. V gene TRBV20-1 combines with J gene TRBJ2-1; 9 bases map to TRBD2. J was trimmed by 8 bases and V by 6 bases; bases with no gene match: 20. The CDR3 runs 17 residues. CDR1 DFQATT and CDR2 SNEGSKA come from the germline V gene (reference sequence). CDR3 residues: CSAAVAGAEDTLYEQFF. The CDR3 bases are TGCAGTGCCGCAGTAGCGGGGGCGGAAGATACTCTATATGAGCAGTTCTTC.

This clonotype was recorded at least ten times. This sequence joins TRBV5-1 and TRBJ1-6; D is unclear. The CDR3 has 16 amino acids. Deletions cut 0 bases from V and 7 bases from J, with 14 bases between. Germline V gene sequence: CDR1 SGHRS, CDR2 YFSETQ. The CDR3 region has the DNA TGCGCCAGCAGCTTGGCGGCGGCCTCTTGGAATTCACCCCTCCACTTT. It translates to CASSLAAASWNSPLHF.

In its sample, this clonotype was seen a few times. V and J are TRBV28 and TRBJ2-5; D may be TRBD1 (7 bases). Germline CDR1 reads MDHEN; CDR2 reads SYDVKM. The length of the CDR3 is 15 residues. Trimming stripped 7 bases from V and 2 bases from J, with 17 bases between. CDR3 nucleotide sequence: TGTGCCAGCACCCATCAGGGGGGAAGACAAGAGACCCAGTACTTC. It specifies CASTHQGGRQETQYF.

By proportion, this clonotype is medium-sized (0.01 to 0.1%). The gene calls are TRBV21-1 and TRBJ2-1; the table calls TRBD1, which could not be checked here. TRBV21-1 is a pseudogene segment. The CDR3 sequence is 18 residues long. The CDR3 reads CASSKALSGIGFWNEQFF. The CDR3 DNA is TGTGCCAGCAGCAAAGCGCTTTCCGGGATCGGCTTTTGGAATGAGCAGTTCTTC.

At least ten counts were recorded for this clonotype. The chain combines TRBV5-1 with TRBJ2-7; 10 bases are a match to TRBD2. The CDR3 consists of 14 residues. CDR1 and CDR2 (germline): SGHRS, YFSETQ. Trimming took 6 bases from V and 4 from J; bases not matched to a gene: 7. The CDR3 DNA reads as TGCGCCAGCACCAGAGGACTAGCGGTTTACGAGCAGTACTTC. Its protein product is CASTRGLAVYEQYF.

This clonotype was picked up a small number of times. A much larger clone lies one base from this, so it may be a read error. This chain joins TRBV12-3 or TRBV12-4 and TRBJ2-2; 7 positions agree with TRBD1. The CDR3 covers 14 residues. The CDR3 DNA reads as TGTGCCAGCAGCCCTAACAGGGGCGCCGGGGAGCCGTTTTTT. Translated, it gives CASSPNRGAGEPFF.

This clonotype was detected many times. The V gene is TRBV14, the J gene TRBJ2-1, with 7 bases fitting TRBD1. Germline lookup yields CDR1 SGHDN and CDR2 FVKESK. The trim removed 5 bases at V and 2 bases at J, leaving 18 bases unmatched. The CDR3 covers 19 residues. The CDR3, as DNA: TGTGCCAGCAGCTCCCTTGAAGTAATACAGGGGAACCCCTACAATGAGCAGTTCTTC. Translating it yields CASSSLEVIQGNPYNEQFF.

To note about this clonotype: Germline is not matched at one junction end, which may reflect a read error. The V call is TRBV7-8, the J call TRBJ2-7; D might be TRBD2 (5 bases). Germline V gene lookup returns CDR1 SGHVS and CDR2 FQNEAQ. The CDR3 contains 14 residues. The CDR3 is CASGLIFGPYEQYF. DNA of the CDR3: TGCGCCAGCGGCTTAATTTTCGGGCCGTACGAGCAGTACTTC.

This clonotype has at least ten counts. The rearrangement joins TRBV25-1 to TRBJ2-7; a weak D match, TRBD1 (6 bases). Germline CDR1 MGHDK, CDR2 SYGVNS. V was clipped by 0 bases and J by 1 base, with 10 bases between them. The CDR3 runs 15 residues. The CDR3, as DNA: TGTGCCAGCAGTGAATATGGGGGCACTTCCTACGAGCAGTACTTC. Its translation is CASSEYGGTSYEQYF.

In this sample, this clonotype turned up many times. The CDR3 bases are TGTGCCAGCAGCTTGCTCGTTCTGAACACTGAAGCTTTCTTT. It translates to CASSLLVLNTEAFF. This chain links TRBV5-5 with TRBJ1-1; D gene unclear. Germline CDR1 SGHKS, CDR2 YYEKEE (reference sequence). This CDR3 region has 14 residues. V lost 1 base and J lost 0, with 7 bases in between.

This clonotype was detected ten times or more. The V call is TRBV20-1, the J call TRBJ1-4; unclear D gene. The CDR3 runs to 12 residues. Trimming took off 3 bases at V and 8 bases at J, with 10 bases between the two ends. The germline gives CDR1 DFQATT, CDR2 SNEGSKA (reference sequence). The CDR3 DNA is TGCAGTGCTAGGCGACGTGTAGAAAAACTGTTTTTT. Protein: CSARRRVEKLFF.

This clonotype was picked up many times. J is TRBJ2-1 and V is TRBV5-4; D remains unclear. Germline CDR1 and CDR2: SGHNT and YYREEE (reference sequence). The ends were cut back, 2 bases at V and 4 bases at J, with 10 bases in the middle. This CDR3 region has 14 residues. CDR3 in amino acids: CASSLRVLYNEQFF. The CDR3, as DNA: TGTGCCAGCAGCTTAAGGGTGTTATACAATGAGCAGTTCTTC.

This clonotype has at least ten counts. This chain joins TRBV6-4 and TRBJ2-3; 10 nucleotides agree with TRBD2. CDR1 and CDR2 (germline): MRHNA, SNTAGT. The CDR3 has 15 residues. J was trimmed by 1 base and V by 3 bases; bases with no gene match: 1. The CDR3 DNA follows: TGTGCCAGCAGTGAGGGGACTAGCGGCACAGATACGCAGTATTTT. It is translated as CASSEGTSGTDTQYF.

The CDR3 is CASRGVSNQPQHF. CDR3 sequence (DNA): TGTGCCAGCAGGGGGGTGAGCAATCAGCCCCAGCATTTT. The chain carries TRBV2 and TRBJ1-5, with D maybe TRBD1 (5 bases). Germline V gives CDR1 SNHLY, CDR2 FYNNEI. Trimming removed 6 bases at V and 1 base at J, with 7 bases between. The CDR3 covers 13 residues. The variable domain in full, completed from reference TRBV2 and TRBJ1-5, reads EPEVTQTPSHQVTQMGQEVILRCVPISNHLYFYWYRQILGQKVEFLVSFYNNEISEKSEIFDDQFSVERPDGSNFTLKIRSTKLEDSAMYFCASRGVSNQPQHFGDGTRLSIL.

In this sample, this clonotype turned up many times. V is TRBV15 and J is TRBJ1-4; D gene uncertain. This CDR3 region has 16 residues. The germline V gene has CDR1 LNHNV and CDR2 YYDKDF (reference sequence). Trimming shortened V by 0 bases and J by 5 bases, and 13 bases separated the two germline ends. The CDR3 is CATSRDLRVGNEKLFF. The CDR3 nucleotides are TGTGCCACCAGCAGAGATCTGAGGGTAGGGAATGAAAAACTGTTTTTT.

Worth noting for this clonotype: A much bigger clone sits one base away, suggesting this may be a read error. The V and J genes are TRBV3-1 and TRBJ1-1; the match to TRBD1 covers 7 bases. The length of the CDR3 is 12 residues. Germline values: CDR1 LGHDT, CDR2 YNNKEL (reference sequence). CDR3 amino acids: CASSRRGEGASF. CDR3 coding DNA: TGTGCCAGCAGCCGACGAGGGGAGGGGGCTTCCTTT.

This clonotype was seen a single time. This chain joins TRBV7-2 and TRBJ1-2; D gene ambiguous. Looked up from germline, CDR1 is SGHTA and CDR2 is FQGNSA. Trimming removed 6 bases at V and 5 bases at J, with 13 bases between. The CDR3 covers 13 residues. DNA for the CDR3: TGTGCCAGCAGTCCGAGTCAGAGATATGGCTACACCTTC. Protein sequence: CASSPSQRYGYTF.

This clonotype has a count of ten or more. The J gene is TRBJ2-1, the V gene TRBV5-1, with 10 bases lining up with TRBD2. Germline CDR1 and CDR2: SGHRS and YFSETQ. This CDR3 comprises 15 residues. V was pared by 4 bases and J by 3 bases, with 4 bases of the junction left unmatched. The CDR3 is CASSLRLAGYNEQFF. The CDR3 DNA follows: TGCGCCAGCAGCCTCAGACTAGCGGGCTACAATGAGCAGTTCTTC.

Many counts were recorded for this clonotype. The chain has TRBV10-1 and TRBJ2-2; D unresolved. CDR1 and CDR2 (germline): WNHNN, SYGVQD (reference sequence). The CDR3 sequence is 13 residues long. Trimming removed 3 bases at V and 8 bases at J, with 10 bases between. CDR3 bases: TGCGCCAGCAGTGATCTTAAGGGAGGGGAGCTGTTTTTT. Encoded protein: CASSDLKGGELFF.

This clonotype was counted at least ten times. The chain joins TRBV6-1 to TRBJ2-4; D uncertain. Germline CDR1 and CDR2: MNHNS and SASEGT. Deletions cut 2 bases from V and 2 bases from J, with 13 bases between. This CDR3 is 16 amino acids long. The CDR3 region has the DNA TGTGCCAGCAGTGAATTAGGTTGGGGATCCAAAAACATTCAGTACTTC. Protein: CASSELGWGSKNIQYF.

This clonotype is medium-sized in the sample. The gene calls are TRBV29-1 and TRBJ1-6; 7 positions agree with TRBD1. The J call is doubtful: the DNA matches TRBJ1-1 better. This CDR3 has 12 amino acids. CDR1 is SQVTM, CDR2 ANQGSEA, per germline. The CDR3 bases are TGCAGCGTTTCGACAGGGAATACTGAAGCTTTCTTT. The encoded protein is CSVSTGNTEAFF.

Comment on this clonotype: Just one base apart from a much larger clone, this may be a read error. Since the CDR3 does not end with the conserved phenylalanine or tryptophan, this likely comes from a read error. This chain connects TRBV3-1 to TRBJ2-3; TRBD2 is a possible D gene (6 bases). This CDR3 is built from 16 residues. Between the trimmed V and J ends, which lost 0 bases and 3 bases, there was a span of 13 bases. CDR1 LGHDT and CDR2 YNNKEL come from the germline V gene (reference sequence). CDR3 sequence (DNA): TGTGCCAGCAGCCAAGAGTGGGCGGGGAAGACAGATACGCAGTATTCT. Protein sequence: CASSQEWAGKTDTQYS.

Concerning this clonotype itself: This could be a read error, since a much larger clone is one nucleotide away. The chain recombines TRBV7-8 with TRBJ2-5; D ambiguous. The tail of the sequence fits TRBJ2-1 better, so the J call may be wrong. The germline CDR1 and CDR2 sequences are SGHVS and FQNEAQ. This CDR3 comprises 12 residues. This CDR3 is CASSLSGETQFF. Written as DNA, the CDR3 is TGTGCCAGCAGCTTGTCCGGCGAGACCCAGTTCTTC.

Remarks on this clonotype: It may be a read error: a sequence one base away is much more abundant. The rearrangement joins TRBV5-1 to TRBJ2-5; 11 bases are a match to TRBD1. CDR3 size: 16 residues. CDR1 SGHRS and CDR2 YFSETQ come from the germline V gene. CDR3 coding DNA: TGCGCCAGCAGTCCCCTGGGACAGGGGGTTGGAGAGACCCAGTGCTTC. Amino acid sequence: CASSPLGQGVGETQCF.

The chain joins TRBV29-1 to TRBJ2-1; D not resolved. Germline CDR1 SQVTM, CDR2 ANQGSEA. The V gene lost 7 bases and the J gene lost 9 bases, with 10 bases spanning the gap. The CDR3 consists of 10 residues. CDR3 sequence reads: CSAYCIEQFF. As DNA, the CDR3 is TGCAGCGCCTACTGCATTGAGCAGTTCTTC.

Worth noting for this clonotype: A read error may account for a junction end that differs from germline. This chain uses TRBV5-1 with TRBJ1-2, with D unclear. This CDR3 contains 13 residues. Germline assignment: CDR1 SGHRS and CDR2 YFSETQ. The CDR3 reads CASSSNARYCYTF. The CDR3 nucleotides are TGCGCCAGCAGTAGTAACGCCCGCTATTGCTACACCTTC.